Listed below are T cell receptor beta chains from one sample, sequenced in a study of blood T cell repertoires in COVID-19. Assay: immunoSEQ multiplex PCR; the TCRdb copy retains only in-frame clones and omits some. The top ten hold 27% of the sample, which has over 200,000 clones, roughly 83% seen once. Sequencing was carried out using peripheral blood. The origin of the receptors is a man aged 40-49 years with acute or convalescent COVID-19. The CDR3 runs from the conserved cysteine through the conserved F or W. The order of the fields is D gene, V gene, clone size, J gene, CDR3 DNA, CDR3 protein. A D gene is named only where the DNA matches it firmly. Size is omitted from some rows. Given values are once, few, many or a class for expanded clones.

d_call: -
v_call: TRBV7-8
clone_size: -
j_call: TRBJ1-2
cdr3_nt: TGTGCCAGCAGCCCCGGAGGGTTCACTAACTATGGCTACACCTTC
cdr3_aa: CASSPGGFTNYGYTF

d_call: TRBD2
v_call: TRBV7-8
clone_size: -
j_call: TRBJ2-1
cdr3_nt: TGTGCCAGCAGCTTTGGGGTATTTGGGACTAGCGGGAGAGGATGGTTCTTC
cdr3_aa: CASSFGVFGTSGRGWFF

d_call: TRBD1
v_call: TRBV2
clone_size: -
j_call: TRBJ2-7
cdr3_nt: TGTGCCAGCAGTGAAAGAGTCCCGGGACAGGGGGCCTACGAGCAGTACTTC
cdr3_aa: CASSERVPGQGAYEQYF

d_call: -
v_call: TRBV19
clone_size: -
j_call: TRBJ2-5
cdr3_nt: TGTGCCAGTAGTCGGGGCCCCCTCATGGGAGGCGGAGAGACCCAGTACTTC
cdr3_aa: CASSRGPLMGGGETQYF

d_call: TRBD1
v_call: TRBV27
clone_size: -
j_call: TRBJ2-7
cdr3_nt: TGTGCCAGCAGTCTTACCGGGACAGGCGCCTACGAGCAGTACTTC
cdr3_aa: CASSLTGTGAYEQYF

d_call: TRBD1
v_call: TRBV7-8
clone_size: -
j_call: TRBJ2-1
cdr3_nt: TGTGCCAGCAATGGGGACAGGGGTGACGACAATGAGCAGTTCTTC
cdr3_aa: CASNGDRGDDNEQFF

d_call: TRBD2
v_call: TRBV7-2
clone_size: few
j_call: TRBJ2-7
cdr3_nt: TGTGCCAGCAGGGTCGGACTAGCGAACGAGCAGTACTTC
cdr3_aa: CASRVGLANEQYF

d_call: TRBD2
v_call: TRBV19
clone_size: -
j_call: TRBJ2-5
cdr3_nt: TGTGCCAGTAGTATAGTAGCGGGAGACGAGACCCAGTACTTC
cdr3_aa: CASSIVAGDETQYF

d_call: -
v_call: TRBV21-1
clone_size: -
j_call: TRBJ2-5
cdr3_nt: TGTGCCAGCAGCAAAGCGCTTGTTGCAGGGCAAGAGACCCAGTACTTC
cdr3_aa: CASSKALVAGQETQYF

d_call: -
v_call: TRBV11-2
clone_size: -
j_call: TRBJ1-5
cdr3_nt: TGTGCCAGCAGCTTAGGCCAGTCTCCAAATCAGCCCCAGCATTTT
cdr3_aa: CASSLGQSPNQPQHF

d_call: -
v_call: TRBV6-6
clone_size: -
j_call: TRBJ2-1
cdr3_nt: TGTGCCAGCAGTGCTCAGGGGAGCTCCTACAATGAGCAGTTCTTC
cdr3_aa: CASSAQGSSYNEQFF

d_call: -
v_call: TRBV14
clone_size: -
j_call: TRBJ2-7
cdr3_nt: TGTGCCAGCAGCCTCAGGGACACTCCAAAACAGCAGTACTTC
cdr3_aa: CASSLRDTPKQQYF

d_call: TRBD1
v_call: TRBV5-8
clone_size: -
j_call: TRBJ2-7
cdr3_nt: TGTGCCAGCAGCCCTAGGGACAGCTCCTACGAGCAGTACTTC
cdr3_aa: CASSPRDSSYEQYF

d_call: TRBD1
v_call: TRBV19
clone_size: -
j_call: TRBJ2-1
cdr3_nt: TGTGCCAGTAATCGCGGTGGACAGGGTCCCGGTGAGCAGTTCTTC
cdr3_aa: CASNRGGQGPGEQFF

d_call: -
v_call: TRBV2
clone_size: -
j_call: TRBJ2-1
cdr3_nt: TGTGCCAGCAGGTCTAGCGTGAACCGAGTCCATGAGCAGTTCTTC
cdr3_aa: CASRSSVNRVHEQFF

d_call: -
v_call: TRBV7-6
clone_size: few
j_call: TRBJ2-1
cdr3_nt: TGTGCCAGCAGCTTAGGTTCTAGCGACAATGAGCAGTTCTTC
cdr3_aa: CASSLGSSDNEQFF

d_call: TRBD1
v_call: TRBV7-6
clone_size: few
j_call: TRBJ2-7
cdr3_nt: TGTGCCAGCAGTACTAACTTCCGACAGGGCTCCTACGAGCAGTACTTC
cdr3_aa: CASSTNFRQGSYEQYF

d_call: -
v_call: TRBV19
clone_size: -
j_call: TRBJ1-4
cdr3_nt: TGTGCCAGTAGTCCCAGGACCGACCCGGGGGAAAAACTGTTTTTT
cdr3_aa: CASSPRTDPGEKLFF

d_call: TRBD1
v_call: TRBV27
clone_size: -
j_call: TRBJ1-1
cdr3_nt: TGTGCCAGCAGTGTGGGAGACAGGGAGAACACTGAAGCTTTCTTT
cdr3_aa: CASSVGDRENTEAFF

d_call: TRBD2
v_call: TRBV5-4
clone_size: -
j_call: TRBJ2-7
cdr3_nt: TGTGCCAGCAGCTTGGGACTAGCGGGAAGCTCCTACGAGCAGTACTTC
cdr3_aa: CASSLGLAGSSYEQYF

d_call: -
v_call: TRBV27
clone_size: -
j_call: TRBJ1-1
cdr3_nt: TGTGCCAGCAGATTACAGGGCGTGGGATCGGGAGCTTTCTTT
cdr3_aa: CASRLQGVGSGAFF

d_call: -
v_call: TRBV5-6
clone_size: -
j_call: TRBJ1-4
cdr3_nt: TGTGCCAGCAGCTTGGCGGGGAATGAAAAACTGTTTTTT
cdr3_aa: CASSLAGNEKLFF